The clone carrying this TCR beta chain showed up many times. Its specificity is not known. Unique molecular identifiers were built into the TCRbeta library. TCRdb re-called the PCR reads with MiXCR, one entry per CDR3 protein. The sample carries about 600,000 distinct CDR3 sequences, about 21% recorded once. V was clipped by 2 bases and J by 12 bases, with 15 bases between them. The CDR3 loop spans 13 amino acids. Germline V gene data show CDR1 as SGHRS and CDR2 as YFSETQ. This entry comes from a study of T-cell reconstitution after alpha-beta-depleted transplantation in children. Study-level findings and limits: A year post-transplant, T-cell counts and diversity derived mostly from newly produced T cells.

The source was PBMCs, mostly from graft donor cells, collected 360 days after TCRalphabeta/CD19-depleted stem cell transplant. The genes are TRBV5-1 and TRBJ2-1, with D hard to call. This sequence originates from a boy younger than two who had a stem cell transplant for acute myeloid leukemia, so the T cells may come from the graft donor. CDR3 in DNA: TGCGCCAGCAGCTTACTCGACATGTCAGGGCAGTTCTTC. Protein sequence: CASSLLDMSGQFF.